One and the same sample provided the 3 T cell receptor beta chains below, sequenced in a study of T cell repertoires in cytomegalovirus infection. TCRdb called the reads again in MiXCR, with one record for every CDR3 protein. Here the sample spans some 150,000 distinct CDR3 sequences, around a quarter being singletons. The sequenced sample consisted of PBMCs. These receptors were obtained from a human donor in good health (CMV status not recorded). Some clones in this sample may be carry-over from other donors' samples.

The gene calls are TRBV19 and TRBJ2-1; D might be TRBD1 or TRBD2, each matching 6 bases. CDR1 is LNHDA and CDR2 is SQIVND in the germline V gene (reference sequence). This CDR3 has 14 residues. V shed 1 base and J shed 5 bases, with 9 bases lying between them. In DNA, the CDR3 is TGTGCCAGTAGTATAGTGGGGGGCAACAATGAGCAGTTCTTC. It translates to CASSIVGGNNEQFF.

This clonotype was counted between two and nine times. This chain joins TRBV6-1 and TRBJ2-7; 9 bases are a match to TRBD2. The J segment lost 2 bases and the V segment lost 1 base, leaving 3 bases of the junction unmatched. The CDR3 has 15 amino acids. CDR1 is MNHNS and CDR2 is SASEGT in the germline V gene. The CDR3 loop reads CASSEGLAGTYEQYF. The CDR3 DNA is TGTGCCAGCAGTGAAGGGCTAGCGGGGACCTACGAGCAGTACTTC.

The chain carries TRBV5-1 and TRBJ1-2; 12 bases map to TRBD1. There are 14 residues in the CDR3. Germline V gene lookup returns CDR1 SGHRS and CDR2 YFSETQ. J gave up 8 bases and V 4 bases, and 6 bases lay outside the gene matches. The CDR3 sequence is CASSHRDRGQGYTF. The CDR3 DNA reads TGCGCCAGCAGCCACCGGGACAGGGGGCAAGGCTACACCTTC. The full variable domain, with the rest looked up from reference TRBV5-1 and TRBJ1-2, is KAGVTQTPRYLIKTRGQQVTLSCSPISGHRSVSWYQQTPGQGLQFLFEYFSETQRNKGNFPGRFSGRQFSNSRSEMNVSTLELGDSALYLCASSHRDRGQGYTFGSGTRLTVV.